This TCR beta chain was sequenced during a study of blood T cell repertoires in COVID-19. A word on this clone: At one of its ends the junction is not consistent with the germline gene, which may arise from a read error.

Authors' processing steps: The assay estimated nucleated cells by amplifying reference gene primers. Assay used: immunoSEQ multiplex PCR; TCRdb lists only in-frame clones, some missing. D and trimming come from the DNA, and the V and J calls and clone size come from that table. The sample shows 200,000 to 250,000 clones, about four fifths of them seen only once. CDR3 length: 13 residues. This sequence was found in a woman aged 18-29 years with acute or convalescent COVID-19. V is TRBV12-3 or TRBV12-4 and J is TRBJ1-2; 7 nucleotides match TRBD1. Sequencing was done on a sample of peripheral blood. CDR3 nucleotide sequence: TGCTCAACCGGGACAGAGCCCAACTATGGCTACACCTTC. Its translation: CSTGTEPNYGYTF.